This T cell receptor (beta chain) was documented in a study of a mutant IDH1 vaccine in newly diagnosed glioma. Turning to the study itself: Patients' prior therapy spanned radiotherapy, temozolomide, or both; most underwent both.

This clone was seen once. CDR1 and CDR2 from the germline V gene are MNHNS and SASEGT. With 7 bases removed from V and 4 bases from J, the gap between germline ends came to 14 bases. This CDR3 is built from 13 residues. Clones were sequenced by immunoSEQ multiplex PCR, and TCRdb holds only the in-frame ones, with some missing. The profile shows 55,000 to 70,000 clones, around 79% of them singletons. Documented time point: baseline, week 1 (first vaccination visit). Noted treatment: pre-vaccination baseline after standard-of-care therapy. The gene calls are TRBV6-1 and TRBJ2-7, with TRBD2 as a possible D gene (7 bases). The sample consisted of PBMCs, taken from a glioma patient treated with radiotherapy, temozolomide or both. The source of this sequence is a man in his fifties or sixties with glioma. The CDR3 region has the DNA TGTGCCAGCATCAAGGAGGGGGGGTACGAGCAGTACTTC. This encodes CASIKEGGYEQYF.